The 5 T cell receptor beta chains below were found in one sample sequenced in a study of tumor-infiltrating lymphocytes in primary liver carcinoma. Total RNA amounting to approximately 460 ng was the source from which TCR beta cDNA was made with a constant-region primer. Three nested multiplex PCR rounds, a slightly modified ARM-PCR, produced the libraries for TCR beta. Investigators reported that the first two PCR rounds, at 10 cycles each, used TRBV1-TRBV30 forward primers with a C-beta reverse primer. MiXCR, run by TCRdb on the multiplex PCR reads, gives a single entry per CDR3 protein. The sample has a few hundred thousand distinct CDR3 sequences; 45% to 70% are singletons. Blood RNA was derived from unsorted whole blood, and germline DNA was extracted too. The source material was peripheral blood. These receptors originate from a woman younger than 45 with primary liver carcinoma and hepatitis B virus infection.

In its sample, this clonotype was seen a few times. The V call is TRBV5-6, the J call TRBJ2-7, with D tentatively TRBD1 or TRBD2 (5 bases each). V lost 2 bases and J 6 bases, leaving 12 bases between the germline ends. Germline V gene data show CDR1 as SGHDT and CDR2 as YYEEEE. This CDR3 is 13 amino acids long. The DNA of the CDR3 is TGTGCCAGCAGCTTTCAATCCGGGGCCGAGCAGTACTTC. It specifies CASSFQSGAEQYF.

The chain recombines TRBV7-8 with TRBJ2-5, with 12 bases that match TRBD2. There are 20 residues in the CDR3. CDR1 SGHVS and CDR2 FQNEAQ come from the germline V gene. V was clipped by 1 base and J by 5 bases; unmatched bases: 17. CDR3 region: CASSLGALSSGRATRETQYF. Here the CDR3 DNA reads TGTGCCAGCAGCTTAGGGGCGCTGTCTAGCGGGAGGGCTACACGGGAGACCCAGTACTTC.

The table lists this clonotype with a few counts. V is TRBV24-1 and J is TRBJ2-5, with 7 bases aligning to TRBD2. Germline trimming cut 3 bases from V and 5 bases from J; bases unmatched to any gene: 5. Germline V gene data show CDR1 as KGHDR and CDR2 as SFDVKD. The CDR3 covers 14 residues. CDR3 DNA: TGTGCCACCAGTGATGCTATCGGGAGGGAGACCCAGTACTTC. It codes for CATSDAIGRETQYF.

For this clonotype: At one end the junction does not follow the germline gene, possibly because of a read error. The J gene is TRBJ2-7, the V gene TRBV5-1; D perhaps matches TRBD1 (6 bases). In germline, CDR1 is SGHRS, CDR2 YFSETQ. This CDR3 is 13 amino acids long. CDR3 protein: CASSLVGAYERYF. CDR3 in DNA: TGCGCCAGCAGTCTGGTGGGGGCCTACGAGCGGTACTTC.

With regard to this clonotype: A much larger clone differs from this one at a single base, so this may be a read error. This rearrangement joins TRBV4-3 to TRBJ2-1; 9 bases align to TRBD2. Germline V lookup: CDR1 LGHNA, CDR2 YSLEER. This CDR3 is 18 amino acids long. V lost 2 bases to trimming and J lost 0 bases; unmatched junction nucleotides: 8. CDR3 DNA: TGCGCCAGCAGCCAAAACGGACTAGCGACAAGCTCCTACAATGAGCAGTTCTTC. Its translation is CASSQNGLATSSYNEQFF.